Sequencing of this T cell receptor (beta chain) was carried out in a study of identical twins. Study findings and constraints: Twin pairs' shared out-of-frame alpha sequences were enriched in low generation probability.

From the 5' RACE reads, TCRdb called clonotypes with MiXCR, one entry per CDR3 protein. The sample contains 450,000 or so distinct CDR3 sequences, approximately 15% of which appear only once. In its sample, this clonotype was seen a few times. What it binds is unknown. Another study also made use of these data, one on yellow fever vaccine responses in identical twins.

Sequencing input: CD4+ T cells sorted from blood. The sequence was obtained from a woman in her late teens or twenties in good health.

The CDR3 here is CASSTHLRDRPYEQYF. In DNA form, the CDR3 reads TGTGCCAGCAGTACGCATCTCCGGGACAGACCCTACGAGCAGTACTTC. The chain carries TRBV28 and TRBJ2-7; 7 nucleotides agree with TRBD1. Germline CDR1 MDHEN, CDR2 SYDVKM. This CDR3 contains 16 residues. V lost 5 bases and J lost 2; bases outside the gene matches: 12.